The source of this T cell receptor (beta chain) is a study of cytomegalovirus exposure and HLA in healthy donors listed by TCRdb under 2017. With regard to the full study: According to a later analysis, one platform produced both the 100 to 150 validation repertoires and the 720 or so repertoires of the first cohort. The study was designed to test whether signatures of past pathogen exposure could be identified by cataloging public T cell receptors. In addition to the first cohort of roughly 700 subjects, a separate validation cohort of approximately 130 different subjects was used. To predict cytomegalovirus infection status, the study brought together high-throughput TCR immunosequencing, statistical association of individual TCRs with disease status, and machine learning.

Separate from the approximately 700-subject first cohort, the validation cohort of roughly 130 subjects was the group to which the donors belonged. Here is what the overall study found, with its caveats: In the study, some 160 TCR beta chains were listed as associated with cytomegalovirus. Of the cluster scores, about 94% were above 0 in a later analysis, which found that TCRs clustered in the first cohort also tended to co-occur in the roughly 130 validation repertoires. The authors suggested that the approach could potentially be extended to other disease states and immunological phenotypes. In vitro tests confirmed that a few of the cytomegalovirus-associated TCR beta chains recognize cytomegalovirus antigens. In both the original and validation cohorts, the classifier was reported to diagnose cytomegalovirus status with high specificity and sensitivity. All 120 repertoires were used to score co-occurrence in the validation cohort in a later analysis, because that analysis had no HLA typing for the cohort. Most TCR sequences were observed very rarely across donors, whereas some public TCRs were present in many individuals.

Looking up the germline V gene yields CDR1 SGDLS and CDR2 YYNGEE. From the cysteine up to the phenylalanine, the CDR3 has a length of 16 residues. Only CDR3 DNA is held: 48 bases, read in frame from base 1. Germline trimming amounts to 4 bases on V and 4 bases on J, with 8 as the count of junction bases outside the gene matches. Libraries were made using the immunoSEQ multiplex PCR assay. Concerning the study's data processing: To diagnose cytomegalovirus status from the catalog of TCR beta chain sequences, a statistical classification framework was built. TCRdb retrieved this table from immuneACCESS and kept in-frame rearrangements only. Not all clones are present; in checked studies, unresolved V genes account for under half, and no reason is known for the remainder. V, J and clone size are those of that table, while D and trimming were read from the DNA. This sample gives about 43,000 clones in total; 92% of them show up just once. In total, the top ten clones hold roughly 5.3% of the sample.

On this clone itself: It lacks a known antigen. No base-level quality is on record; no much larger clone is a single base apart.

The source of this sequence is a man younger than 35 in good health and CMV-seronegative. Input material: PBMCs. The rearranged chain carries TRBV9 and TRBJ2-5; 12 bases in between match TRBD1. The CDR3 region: CASSSAGTGGLETQYF. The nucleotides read TGTGCCAGCAGCTCCGCCGGGACAGGGGGCTTAGAGACCCAGTACTTC.